The rows below give T cell receptor beta chains drawn from one sample of a study of OX40 agonist ivuxolimab in advanced cancers. Here immunoSEQ multiplex PCR was the method, and the copy in TCRdb shows in-frame clones only, minus some. The sample shows 60,000 to 85,000 clones, 80% to 90% of them seen only once. Sequenced material: CD4+ or CD8+ T cells sorted from blood, taken in a trial of the OX40 agonist ivuxolimab. The receptors were sampled from an adult with an advanced solid tumor such as melanoma, head and neck, liver or kidney cancer. Each CDR3 is given with its conserved first and last residue. The D gene is left open where the match is weak. The size entry is marked missing in some rows and otherwise reads once, few, many or a size class.

>.|TRBJ1-5|TRBV19|.
CASSKTGTTQPQHF
TGTGCCAGTAGTAAAACAGGGACTACTCAGCCCCAGCATTTT
>TRBD2|TRBJ2-1|TRBV30|.
CAWSVLRGRNEQFF
TGTGCCTGGAGTGTACTACGCGGGAGGAATGAGCAGTTCTTC
>.|TRBJ2-5|TRBV4-1|.
CASSPNGRGETQYF
TGCGCCAGCAGCCCGAATGGAAGGGGAGAGACCCAGTACTTC
>.|TRBJ2-7|TRBV7-2|.
CASSLPGVKGGEQYF
TGTGCCAGCAGCTTGCCCGGGGTGAAGGGAGGCGAGCAGTACTTC
>.|TRBJ1-6|TRBV7-9|.
CASSSIGSPLHF
TGTGCCAGCAGCTCGATTGGGTCACCCCTCCACTTT
>.|TRBJ2-3|TRBV5-1|.
CASSTGTLSTDTQYF
TGCGCCAGCAGCACCGGGACACTTAGCACAGATACGCAGTATTTT
>.|TRBJ2-1|TRBV6-1|.
CASRVTPGHNEQFF
TGTGCCAGCAGAGTCACGCCGGGCCACAATGAGCAGTTCTTC
>.|TRBJ1-4|TRBV7-9|.
CASSLDPGRHEKLFF
TGTGCCAGCAGCTTAGACCCGGGACGGCACGAAAAACTGTTTTTT
>TRBD2|TRBJ2-7|TRBV5-1|.
CASSLGLTSGKSSYEQYF
TGCGCCAGCAGCTTGGGGCTAACTAGCGGGAAAAGCTCCTACGAGCAGTACTTC
>TRBD2|TRBJ2-1|TRBV18|.
CASSPASGSSYNEQFF
TGTGCCAGCTCACCAGCTAGCGGGAGCTCCTACAATGAGCAGTTCTTC
>.|TRBJ1-2|TRBV5-1|.
CASSLGSASNYGYTF
TGCGCCAGCAGCTTGGGCTCGGCCTCGAACTATGGCTACACCTTC
>.|TRBJ2-4|TRBV7-2|.
CASSLALGQGGKNIQYF
TGTGCCAGCAGCTTAGCGCTGGGGCAGGGTGGCAAAAACATTCAGTACTTC
>.|TRBJ1-1|TRBV28|few
CASSYTEAFF
TGTGCCAGCAGTTACACTGAAGCTTTCTTT
>.|TRBJ2-7|TRBV6-5|.
CASSRDRAREQYF
TGTGCCAGCAGCCGCGACCGGGCCCGCGAGCAGTACTTC
>.|TRBJ2-7|TRBV18|.
CASSPGATYEQYF
TGTGCCAGCTCGCCCGGGGCCACCTACGAGCAGTACTTC
>.|TRBJ1-2|TRBV5-1|.
CASSPTEGGYGYTF
TGCGCCAGCAGCCCCACAGAGGGAGGCTATGGCTACACCTTC
>.|TRBJ2-3|TRBV6-5|.
CASSYSGRGTDTQYF
TGTGCCAGCAGTTACTCGGGCAGGGGTACAGATACGCAGTATTTT
>TRBD2|TRBJ2-5|TRBV5-1|.
CASSFGLAGWAETQYF
TGCGCCAGCAGCTTTGGGCTAGCGGGATGGGCGGAGACCCAGTACTTC
>.|TRBJ2-5|TRBV5-4|.
CASSTPSVQETQYF
TGTGCCAGCAGCACTCCTAGCGTCCAAGAGACCCAGTACTTC
>.|TRBJ2-7|TRBV12-5|few
CASGLVLGGAEYEQYF
TGTGCTAGTGGTTTGGTGTTAGGAGGGGCTGAGTACGAGCAGTACTTC
>TRBD2|TRBJ2-1|TRBV29-1|.
CSVLRTSGSGLF
TGCAGCGTACTTAGAACTAGCGGGAGTGGTCTCTTC
>.|TRBJ2-2|TRBV5-1|once
CASSLSLTGELFF
TGCGCCAGCAGCTTGAGCTTAACCGGGGAGCTGTTTTTT